The T cell receptor beta chain described here comes from a study of T cell repertoires in cytomegalovirus infection. Study overall: CMV infection and matching HLA type were both indicated by public TCR beta signatures.

The CDR3 runs to 15 residues. The ends were cut back, 1 base at V and 7 bases at J, with 16 bases in the middle. In germline, CDR1 is SGHTA, CDR2 FQGNSA. The table lists this clonotype with many counts. Antigen: not known. Study-wide results and limits: Frequencies of public TCR beta families were cumulated, and this identified carriers of CMV plus the relevant HLA.

TCRdb independently ran MiXCR on the reads; one entry per CDR3 protein. This table has 200,000 to 250,000 distinct CDR3 sequences, roughly 6.5% appearing once. Material: PBMCs. This sequence was found in a human donor in good health (CMV status not recorded). Some clones in this sample may be carry-over from other donors' samples. This chain uses TRBV7-2 with TRBJ1-1; possibly TRBD1 for D (6 bases). In DNA form, the CDR3 reads TGTGCCAGCAGCTTAGACATTTTAGGGGGAGTTGAAGCTTTCTTT. Its protein is CASSLDILGGVEAFF.